This TCR beta chain was profiled in a study of T cell responses to AZD1222 COVID-19 vaccine. Measured with immunoSEQ multiplex PCR; TCRdb has only the in-frame clones, and not every one. Of more than 85,000 clones detected, 70% to 90% appear once; the ten largest clones hold around a sixth. Trimming removed 5 bases at V and 0 bases at J, with 13 bases between. The germline gives CDR1 SGHTA, CDR2 FQGTGA. This CDR3 contains 16 residues. The input for sequencing was peripheral blood, taken on day 0 of AZD1222 vaccination. The V call is TRBV7-3, the J call TRBJ2-2; D possibly matches TRBD1 or TRBD2 (6 bases each). This TCR was recovered from an adult in good health. This CDR3 is CASSPVGGANTGELFF. The CDR3 nucleotides are TGTGCCAGCAGCCCGGTGGGGGGCGCGAACACCGGGGAGCTGTTTTTT.